What follows are 25 T cell receptor beta chains derived from one specimen sequenced in a study of CD8 T cell repertoires and HIV-1 epitope variants. Their antigens remain unidentified. Sequencing used immunoSEQ multiplex PCR; TCRdb keeps in-frame clones, though not all of them. The sample contains fewer than 6,000 clones, approximately 70% of which appear only once. Sample: cultured CD8+ T cells derived from PBMCs. Receptors originate from a male donor with HIV.

The chain is built from TRBV5-6 and TRBJ1-2, with no clear D. V lost 4 bases and J 4 bases, leaving 17 bases between the germline ends. CDR1 is SGHDT, CDR2 YYEEEE, per germline. CDR3 length: 15 amino acids. CDR3 bases: TGTGCCAGCAGCCGAGTATATGACCGCCGCTATGGCTACACCTTC. Amino acid sequence: CASSRVYDRRYGYTF.

This chain connects TRBV7-8 to TRBJ2-7, with 11 positions matching TRBD2. CDR1 and CDR2 from the germline V gene are SGHVS and FQNEAQ. V shed 5 bases, J shed 3 bases, and the junction held 6 bases outside the gene matches. CDR3 size: 15 residues. Here the CDR3 reads CASSVGTSGSYEQYF. In nucleotides, the CDR3 is TGTGCCAGCAGCGTAGGCACTAGCGGGAGCTACGAGCAGTACTTC. The full variable domain, rest sourced from reference TRBV7-8 and TRBJ2-7, is GAGVSQSPRYKVAKRGQDVALRCDPISGHVSLFWYQQALGQGPEFLTYFQNEAQLDKSGLPSDRFFAERPEGSVSTLKIQRTQQEDSAVYLCASSVGTSGSYEQYFGPGTRLTVT.

This chain uses TRBV6-5 with TRBJ2-7, with 10 bases lining up with TRBD1. CDR1 is MNHEY, CDR2 SVGAGI, per germline. The CDR3 length is 14 residues. The junction had 5 bases not matched to a gene; V was cut back by 2 bases and J by 7 bases. The CDR3 DNA is TGTGCCAGCAGTTACAGACAGGGGGCCGAGGAGCAGTACTTC. This translates into CASSYRQGAEEQYF.

The chain uses TRBV7-9 and TRBJ1-1, with 7 bases lining up with TRBD1. J lost 4 bases, V lost 7 bases, and 9 bases had no gene match. This CDR3 region has 14 residues. Germline CDR1 reads SEHNR; CDR2 reads FQNEAQ (reference sequence). Here the CDR3 reads CASTPGGLGTEAFF. CDR3 nucleotide sequence: TGTGCCAGCACCCCAGGGGGATTGGGCACTGAAGCTTTCTTT.

The rearrangement links TRBV18 to TRBJ2-5, with 8 nucleotides matching TRBD1. Looked up from germline, CDR1 is KGHSH and CDR2 is LQKENI. The CDR3 covers 15 residues. With 2 bases clipped from V and 5 bases from J, the junction kept 7 bases outside the gene matches. Written as DNA, the CDR3 is TGTGCCAGCTCACCAACGCCAGGGGGCGGGGAGACCCAGTACTTC. This codes for CASSPTPGGGETQYF.

V and J are TRBV19 and TRBJ1-5, with 7 bases aligning to TRBD1. CDR1 and CDR2 from the germline V gene are LNHDA and SQIVND (reference sequence). CDR3 length: 17 amino acids. V dropped 7 bases and J dropped 2; count of bases not matched to a gene: 14. CDR3 residues: CASTMGPRGGGNQPQHF. The CDR3 bases are TGTGCCAGTACCATGGGGCCCAGGGGGGGTGGCAATCAGCCCCAGCATTTT.

V is TRBV5-8 and J is TRBJ2-3, with 13 bases identical to TRBD2. With 5 bases clipped from V and 1 base from J, the junction kept 10 bases outside the gene matches. Germline V lookup: CDR1 SGHTS, CDR2 YDEGEE. This CDR3 spans 18 amino acids. DNA for the CDR3: TGTGCCAGCAGTGCTGGACTAGCGGGAGCGTGGGGCACAGATACGCAGTATTTT. It encodes CASSAGLAGAWGTDTQYF.

This chain joins TRBV14 and TRBJ2-7; no reliable D call. The CDR3 has 14 residues. Germline lookup yields CDR1 SGHDN and CDR2 FVKESK. V lost 1 base, J lost 2 bases, and 9 bases lay in between. In nucleotides, the CDR3 is TGTGCCAGCAGCCAAGGTCCCATTCCCTACGAGCAGTACTTC. Translated, it gives CASSQGPIPYEQYF.

The chain recombines TRBV7-9 with TRBJ1-4; tentatively, D is TRBD1 (5 bases). Trimming removed 5 bases from V and 3 bases from J, with 16 bases in between. The CDR3 runs to 16 residues. In germline, CDR1 is SEHNR, CDR2 FQNEAQ (reference sequence). The CDR3 nucleotides read TGTGCCAGCAGCCCTAACGTCAGGGACTCTAATGAAAAACTGTTTTTT. Translated, it gives CASSPNVRDSNEKLFF. The whole variable domain, remainder taken from reference TRBV7-9 and TRBJ1-4, is DTGVSQNPRHKITKRGQNVTFRCDPISEHNRLYWYRQTLGQGPEFLTYFQNEAQLEKSRLLSDRFSAERPKGSFSTLEIQRTEQGDSAMYLCASSPNVRDSNEKLFFGSGTQLSVL.

The gene calls are TRBV28 and TRBJ2-3; 7 bases are shared with TRBD1. The CDR3 length is 15 residues. The V and J ends lost 4 bases and 0 bases, in that order; junction bases with no gene match: 4. Germline values: CDR1 MDHEN, CDR2 SYDVKM. CDR3 sequence: CASSWTGQSTDTQYF. Here the CDR3 DNA reads TGTGCCAGCAGTTGGACAGGCCAGAGCACAGATACGCAGTATTTT.

J is TRBJ1-5 and V is TRBV6-5, with 8 bases identical to TRBD1. The trim removed 6 bases at V and 7 bases at J, leaving 8 bases unmatched. The CDR3 sequence is 14 residues long. Germline V gene data show CDR1 as MNHEY and CDR2 as SVGAGI. This CDR3 reads CASRSGQGKQPQHF. The CDR3 nucleotides read TGTGCCAGCAGATCCGGACAGGGAAAACAGCCCCAGCATTTT.

V usage is TRBV29-1 and J usage is TRBJ2-7, with 9 bases aligning to TRBD1. The J segment lost 3 bases and the V segment lost 7 bases, leaving 4 bases of the junction unmatched. The germline gives CDR1 SQVTM, CDR2 ANQGSEA. This CDR3 region has 12 residues. The CDR3 DNA follows: TGCAGCGCAAGGACAGGGGACTACGAGCAGTACTTC. It specifies CSARTGDYEQYF.

This clone was counted only a few times. The chain uses TRBV27 and TRBJ2-7; no reliable D call. This CDR3 region has 15 residues. CDR1 MNHEY and CDR2 SMNVEV come from the germline V gene (reference sequence). Trimming took off 6 bases at V and 0 bases at J, with 15 bases between the two ends. This chain's CDR3 is CASSLSVGSSYEQYF. The CDR3 nucleotides are TGTGCCAGCAGCCTGTCGGTTGGGTCCTCCTACGAGCAGTACTTC.

This clone was detected a few times. The rearrangement links TRBV2 to TRBJ2-7; no clear D. This CDR3 has 14 amino acids. V was clipped by 2 bases and J by 0 bases, with 8 bases between them. The germline V gene encodes CDR1 SNHLY and CDR2 FYNNEI. CDR3 nucleotides: TGTGCCAGCAGTGAATATGGGGACTCCTACGAGCAGTACTTC. As protein: CASSEYGDSYEQYF.

This clone was counted once. The V and J genes are TRBV7-9 and TRBJ1-4; D remains unclear. Trimming removed 1 base at V and 1 base at J, with 4 bases between. Germline CDR1 reads SEHNR; CDR2 reads FQNEAQ (reference sequence). This CDR3 region has 14 residues. CDR3 amino acids: CASSLVITNEKLFF. The DNA of the CDR3 is TGTGCCAGCAGCTTAGTTATAACTAATGAAAAACTGTTTTTT.

The chain combines TRBV28 with TRBJ2-1, with 7 nucleotides matching TRBD2. J gave up 0 bases and V 2 bases, and 1 base lay outside the gene matches. The germline CDR1 and CDR2 sequences are MDHEN and SYDVKM. This CDR3 region has 15 residues. In DNA, the CDR3 is TGTGCCAGCAGTTTAGGCGGGGGCTCCTACAATGAGCAGTTCTTC. It encodes CASSLGGGSYNEQFF.

The chain recombines TRBV10-1 with TRBJ2-7; TRBD2 aligns across 7 bases. With 2 bases clipped from V and 0 bases from J, the junction kept 1 base outside the gene matches. Germline values: CDR1 WNHNN, CDR2 SYGVQD (reference sequence). The CDR3 length is 14 residues. The CDR3: CASSEAGDSYEQYF. DNA for the CDR3: TGCGCCAGCAGTGAGGCGGGAGACTCCTACGAGCAGTACTTC.

The V and J genes are TRBV28 and TRBJ2-2; 9 bases map to TRBD2. The germline V gene encodes CDR1 MDHEN and CDR2 SYDVKM. J was trimmed by 3 bases and V by 5 bases; bases with no gene match: 4. The CDR3 is 15 residues long. CDR3 in DNA: TGTGCCAGCAGTCTCGGGACTAGCCACACCGGGGAGCTGTTTTTT. Amino acid sequence: CASSLGTSHTGELFF.

The rearrangement links TRBV2 to TRBJ1-5; no clear D. The germline CDR1 and CDR2 sequences are SNHLY and FYNNEI. V was clipped by 7 bases and J by 3 bases, with 19 bases between them. The CDR3 runs to 16 residues. The CDR3 protein is CASTRDEGRYNQPQHF. The CDR3 region has the DNA TGTGCCAGCACCCGGGATGAGGGTAGGTACAATCAGCCCCAGCATTTT.

The table lists this clone with a count of one. This chain links TRBV6-5 with TRBJ2-2; D is ambiguous. The V gene lost 7 bases and the J gene lost 2 bases, with 14 bases spanning the gap. Germline lookup yields CDR1 MNHEY and CDR2 SVGAGI. The CDR3 consists of 15 residues. The chain's CDR3 is CASTPSSVNTGELFF. The CDR3, as DNA: TGTGCCAGCACCCCCTCGTCGGTTAACACCGGGGAGCTGTTTTTT.

In this sample, this clone turned up a few times. V is TRBV2 and J is TRBJ2-7, with TRBD1 matching 9 bases. The germline gives CDR1 SNHLY, CDR2 FYNNEI. This CDR3 comprises 12 residues. CDR3 sequence (DNA): TGTGTACCGGGACAGGGATACTACGAGCAGTACTTC. Its protein is CVPGQGYYEQYF.

J is TRBJ2-2 and V is TRBV5-6; D gene unclear. The germline CDR1 and CDR2 sequences are SGHDT and YYEEEE. With 1 base removed from V and 0 bases from J, the gap between germline ends came to 10 bases. The CDR3 loop spans 16 amino acids. The DNA for the CDR3 is TGTGCCAGCAGCTTGCTTGGGGTCGCGAACACCGGGGAGCTGTTTTTT. It specifies CASSLLGVANTGELFF.

The chain couples TRBV7-9 to TRBJ1-1; D possibly corresponds to TRBD1 (5 bases). V lost 3 bases, J lost 1 base, and 9 bases lay in between. Germline V CDR1 and CDR2: SEHNR, FQNEAQ (reference sequence). The CDR3 has 14 amino acids. Here the CDR3 DNA reads TGTGCCAGCAGCTTGGTCCAGGGGAACACTGAAGCTTTCTTT. Translated: CASSLVQGNTEAFF.

CDR3 sequence: CASSFVTGDTQYF. The CDR3 DNA reads as TGTGCCAGCAGTTTTGTTACGGGAGATACGCAGTATTTT. This sequence joins TRBV27 and TRBJ2-3; D is uncertain. Trimming cost V 3 bases and J 5 bases, with 9 bases left between them. The CDR3 contains 13 residues. Germline V lookup: CDR1 MNHEY, CDR2 SMNVEV (reference sequence).

The chain is built from TRBV2 and TRBJ2-1, with a weak D call TRBD1 (5 bases). The CDR3 has 13 residues. CDR1 and CDR2 from the germline V gene are SNHLY and FYNNEI. The ends were cut back, 2 bases at V and 6 bases at J, with 8 bases in the middle. CDR3 sequence reads: CASSENRFNEQFF. The DNA for the CDR3 is TGTGCCAGCAGTGAAAACAGGTTCAATGAGCAGTTCTTC. The full variable domain, rest sourced from reference TRBV2 and TRBJ2-1, is EPEVTQTPSHQVTQMGQEVILRCVPISNHLYFYWYRQILGQKVEFLVSFYNNEISEKSEIFDDQFSVERPDGSNFTLKIRSTKLEDSAMYFCASSENRFNEQFFGPGTRLTVL.